This entry is about one TCR beta chain. Its antigen is currently unknown. Measured with immunoSEQ multiplex PCR; TCRdb has only the in-frame clones, and not every one. The sample lists about 350,000 clones; about 87% were seen once. This sample is part of a study of Ad26.COV2.S vaccination and SARS-CoV-2 variants. Looking at the study overall: Ad26.COV2.S arm of COV1001 included the donor. Study-level points and caveats: People who got the vaccine had more spike-specific TCR breadth than people who got placebo. Responses of spike-specific T cells (both CD8+ and CD4+) reportedly showed substantial breadth after vaccination.

This CDR3 is 18 amino acids long. Germline V gene data show CDR1 as MGHDK and CDR2 as SYGVNS. V was clipped by 0 bases and J by 2 bases, with 17 bases between them. Treatment in this sample: 15 to 20 received Ad26.COV2.S at low or high dose, single or two shots; 5 received placebo; per-sample allocation not given. Each sample was drawn 63 days after the first injection (of vaccine or placebo). This TCR came from a person aged 18-60 years who received the Ad26.COV2.S COVID-19 vaccine or a placebo. The chain recombines TRBV25-1 with TRBJ1-3, with a tentative D call TRBD1 (5 bases). The sequences come from peripheral blood, collected in a trial of Ad26.COV2.S vaccine versus placebo. The CDR3 DNA sequence: TGTGCCAGCAGTGAATACGGCAAAGGTGGGGGTCCTGGAAACACCATATATTTT. It encodes CASSEYGKGGGPGNTIYF.